Listed here are 32 T cell receptor beta chains from one sample, sequenced in a study of blood T cell repertoires in COVID-19. The method was immunoSEQ multiplex PCR; TCRdb's version includes in-frame clones alone and lacks a portion of them. The sample includes 300,000 to 400,000 clones, approximately 86% of them seen just once. The source material was peripheral blood. The receptors come from a human donor in a cohort sampled during active COVID-19.

In regard to this clone: Other DNA sequences in the same sample also yield this CDR3. This rearrangement joins TRBV6-5 to TRBJ1-3; D unclear. The V end lost 2 bases, the J end lost 0 bases, and 5 bases lay between the germline ends. The CDR3 is 14 amino acids. From germline, CDR1 is MNHEY and CDR2 SVGAGI. The CDR3 loop is CASSYRGSGNTIYF. The CDR3 region has the DNA TGTGCCAGCAGTTACCGGGGCTCTGGAAACACCATATATTTT.

This chain links TRBV19 with TRBJ2-1; 8 nucleotides line up with TRBD1. This CDR3 region has 15 residues. The germline V gene has CDR1 LNHDA and CDR2 SQIVND (reference sequence). V was pared by 2 bases and J by 4 bases, with 4 bases of the junction left unmatched. In nucleotides, the CDR3 is TGTGCCAGTAGTATACGCAGGGGGCTTTACAATGAGCAGTTCTTC. Protein: CASSIRRGLYNEQFF.

The chain joins TRBV6-1 to TRBJ2-1, with 8 nucleotides matching TRBD2. The germline V gene encodes CDR1 MNHNS and CDR2 SASEGT. The CDR3 runs to 15 residues. V dropped 2 bases and J dropped 5; count of bases not matched to a gene: 5. Here the CDR3 reads CASSESAGANNEQFF. In DNA, the CDR3 is TGTGCCAGCAGTGAATCAGCGGGGGCTAACAATGAGCAGTTCTTC.

This clone appeared many times. The chain is built from TRBV4-1 and TRBJ2-2, with 8 bases fitting TRBD2. Germline values: CDR1 MGHRA, CDR2 YSYEKL. The V gene end was trimmed by 3 bases and the J gene end by 2 bases; junction bases not matched to a gene: 8. This CDR3 has 17 residues. CDR3 amino acids: CASSQAGTRVNTGELFF. The CDR3 coding sequence is TGCGCCAGCAGCCAGGCCGGGACTAGGGTTAACACCGGGGAGCTGTTTTTT.

This sequence joins TRBV7-9 and TRBJ1-2; D may be TRBD1 (6 bases). Germline CDR1 is SEHNR and CDR2 is FQNEAQ (reference sequence). The CDR3 has 13 residues. Trimming cost V 5 bases and J 8 bases, with 15 bases left between them. The CDR3 DNA reads TGTGCCAGCAGCCACAGGGTACGAGGCGGCTACACCTTC. It is translated as CASSHRVRGGYTF. Full variable domain (missing parts from reference TRBV7-9 and TRBJ1-2): DTGVSQNPRHKITKRGQNVTFRCDPISEHNRLYWYRQTLGQGPEFLTYFQNEAQLEKSRLLSDRFSAERPKGSFSTLEIQRTEQGDSAMYLCASSHRVRGGYTFGSGTRLTVV.

The V call is TRBV7-9, the J call TRBJ2-2; 8 bases align to TRBD2. Germline values: CDR1 SEHNR, CDR2 FQNEAQ (reference sequence). The CDR3 is 14 residues long. V shed 3 bases, J shed 5 bases, and the junction held 2 bases outside the gene matches. CDR3 DNA sequence: TGTGCCAGCAGCTTCAGCGGGGGAACCGGGGAGCTGTTTTTT. This sequence encodes CASSFSGGTGELFF.

The V call is TRBV28, the J call TRBJ1-4, with 9 bases lining up with TRBD1. CDR1 MDHEN and CDR2 SYDVKM come from the germline V gene. This CDR3 region has 14 residues. V lost 8 bases and J lost 4; bases outside the gene matches: 5. CDR3 sequence (DNA): TGTGCCAGCGGAGGGACAGGGATTAATGAAAAACTGTTTTTT. Translated, it gives CASGGTGINEKLFF.

The CDR3 is CASSIQGAYNEQFF. The CDR3 DNA reads as TGTGCCAGTAGTATCCAGGGGGCCTACAATGAGCAGTTCTTC. The V and J genes are TRBV19 and TRBJ2-1; 7 nucleotides align to TRBD1. CDR1 is LNHDA, CDR2 SQIVND, per germline (reference sequence). The length of the CDR3 is 14 residues. With V trimmed by 3 bases and J by 2 bases, 1 base remained unmatched.

V is TRBV6-5 and J is TRBJ1-4; a possible D gene is TRBD1 (6 bases). The V end was cut by 4 bases, the J end by 4 bases, with 7 bases between. Germline-derived CDR1 and CDR2 are MNHEY and SVGAGI. The CDR3 loop spans 13 amino acids. Written as DNA, the CDR3 is TGTGCCAGCAGTTGGACAGTTAATGAAAAACTGTTTTTT. It yields the protein CASSWTVNEKLFF.

For this clone: Other DNA sequences in this specimen translate into the identical CDR3. The V and J genes are TRBV18 and TRBJ2-7; 13 bases fit TRBD2. This CDR3 spans 15 amino acids. Germline values: CDR1 KGHSH, CDR2 LQKENI. Trimming took 2 bases from V and 5 from J; bases not matched to a gene: 3. The CDR3 protein is CASSPGLAGVDEQYF. The CDR3 region has the DNA TGTGCCAGCTCACCAGGACTAGCGGGAGTTGACGAGCAGTACTTC.

The chain links TRBV6-1 to TRBJ2-7; 7 positions match TRBD1. Germline V CDR1 and CDR2: MNHNS, SASEGT. V lost 3 bases to trimming and J lost 4 bases; unmatched junction nucleotides: 9. This CDR3 region has 15 residues. Here the CDR3 reads CASSDSGTVLYEQYF. CDR3 bases: TGTGCCAGCAGTGATTCCGGGACAGTCTTATACGAGCAGTACTTC.

The chain combines TRBV5-1 with TRBJ2-7; the match to TRBD2 covers 7 bases. The V segment lost 0 bases and the J segment 0 bases; nucleotides outside the gene matches: 9. Germline lookup yields CDR1 SGHRS and CDR2 YFSETQ. CDR3 length: 17 amino acids. The CDR3 reads CASSLDRGVVGSYEQYF. The CDR3 DNA sequence: TGCGCCAGCAGCTTGGATCGGGGGGTCGTTGGCTCCTACGAGCAGTACTTC.

The V and J genes are TRBV12-5 and TRBJ1-1, with D possibly matching TRBD1 (5 bases). The germline V and J ends were trimmed by 5 bases and 2 bases, with 18 bases remaining between them. Germline V gene lookup returns CDR1 LGHNT and CDR2 FRNRAP. CDR3 length equals 16 residues. CDR3 sequence: CASGTPGRGPNTEAFF. CDR3 DNA sequence: TGTGCTAGTGGTACCCCCGGGAGGGGCCCCAACACTGAAGCTTTCTTT.

This chain joins TRBV5-1 and TRBJ2-7; 11 nucleotides match TRBD2. After removal of 4 bases from V and 3 bases from J, the junction contained 6 bases not matched to a gene. The CDR3 has 15 residues. Germline CDR1 SGHRS, CDR2 YFSETQ. The CDR3 DNA follows: TGCGCCAGCAGCCCCCGCGGGACTAGCGGCTACGAGCAGTACTTC. This encodes CASSPRGTSGYEQYF.

This clone was observed once. This chain connects TRBV19 to TRBJ1-5, with 10 nucleotides matching TRBD1. V shed 10 bases, J shed 2 bases, and the junction held 11 bases outside the gene matches. The CDR3 has 16 residues. Germline-derived CDR1 and CDR2 are LNHDA and SQIVND (reference sequence). For the CDR3, the DNA is TGTGCCACCGCAATGACCGGGACAGGGGGCAATCAGCCCCAGCATTTT. This codes for CATAMTGTGGNQPQHF.

This chain joins TRBV6-1 and TRBJ1-2, with D possibly being TRBD1 (6 bases). Trimming removed 1 base at V and 8 bases at J, with 11 bases between. This CDR3 contains 13 residues. Per the germline V gene, CDR1 is MNHNS and CDR2 is SASEGT. CDR3 nucleotides: TGTGCCAGCAGTGAAGGCACAGGGTGGGGCTACACCTTC. Translation: CASSEGTGWGYTF.

The chain combines TRBV5-4 with TRBJ2-7; 7 nucleotides align to TRBD1. With 0 bases clipped from V and 4 bases from J, the junction kept 4 bases outside the gene matches. CDR1 SGHNT and CDR2 YYREEE come from the germline V gene (reference sequence). The CDR3 has 14 residues. The CDR3 DNA is TGTGCCAGCAGCTTGGCCGGGACAGCATACGAGCAGTACTTC. Translating gives CASSLAGTAYEQYF.

In nucleotides, the CDR3 is TGTGCCAGCAGTCCCCAATCGGACAGGTCTGGAAACACCATATATTTT. It encodes CASSPQSDRSGNTIYF. The genes are TRBV28 and TRBJ1-3; 7 positions match TRBD1. V shed 5 bases and J 1 base; nucleotides not matched to a gene: 8. The CDR3 spans 16 residues. CDR1 and CDR2 (germline): MDHEN, SYDVKM. The whole variable domain, filled in from reference TRBV28 and TRBJ1-3, reads DVKVTQSSRYLVKRTGEKVFLECVQDMDHENMFWYRQDPGLGLRLIYFSYDVKMKEKGDIPEGYSVSREKKERFSLILESASTNQTSMYLCASSPQSDRSGNTIYFGEGSWLTVV.

The J gene is TRBJ2-1, the V gene TRBV7-2, with 9 bases identical to TRBD1. Unmatched junction bases numbered 8, after V lost 5 bases and J lost 12 bases. The CDR3 loop spans 13 amino acids. Germline V gene data show CDR1 as SGHTA and CDR2 as FQGNSA. The CDR3 here is CASSAGGTGLQFF. The CDR3 DNA follows: TGTGCCAGCAGCGCAGGGGGGACAGGGTTGCAGTTCTTC.

V gene TRBV7-2 combines with J gene TRBJ2-3; D may be TRBD1 (6 bases). Germline V gene lookup returns CDR1 SGHTA and CDR2 FQGNSA. With 5 bases removed from V and 6 bases from J, the gap between germline ends came to 15 bases. This CDR3 is 14 amino acids long. In DNA form, the CDR3 reads TGTGCCAGCAGCCCCCGAGGGGGTGTGGATACGCAGTATTTT. It yields the protein CASSPRGGVDTQYF.

The rearrangement uses TRBV30 and TRBJ1-2, with D perhaps TRBD1 (6 bases). This CDR3 region has 13 residues. Trimming cost V 8 bases and J 3 bases, with 16 bases left between them. Germline loops: CDR1 GTSNPN, CDR2 SVGIG (reference sequence). The CDR3: CALEGGLDYGYTF. The CDR3 DNA is TGTGCCCTCGAGGGGGGGCTAGACTATGGCTACACCTTC.

J is TRBJ2-4 and V is TRBV30; TRBD2 aligns across 7 bases. In germline, CDR1 is GTSNPN, CDR2 SVGIG (reference sequence). The CDR3 length is 15 residues. V trimming: 3 bases; J trimming: 6 bases; junction bases outside the gene matches: 11. The CDR3 sequence: CAWRRIGGVGNIQYF. The CDR3 DNA is TGTGCCTGGAGGCGGATTGGGGGGGTGGGAAACATTCAGTACTTC.

In this sample, this clone turned up once. This chain links TRBV19 with TRBJ1-1; D is ambiguous. Germline CDR1 reads LNHDA; CDR2 reads SQIVND (reference sequence). This CDR3 has 14 residues. V lost 2 bases, J lost 5 bases, and 12 bases lay in between. The CDR3 nucleotides read TGTGCCAGTAGTATACGGGAGACGGGAACTGAAGCTTTCTTT. The encoded protein is CASSIRETGTEAFF.

The CDR3, as DNA: TGTGCCAGCAGCCGTGAACTAGCGGGGGGGCCAGATACGCAGTATTTT. It codes for CASSRELAGGPDTQYF. The V call is TRBV14, the J call TRBJ2-3; 13 bases align to TRBD2. Trimming removed 4 bases from V and 4 bases from J; junction bases left unmatched: 5. The CDR3 covers 16 residues. The germline CDR1 and CDR2 sequences are SGHDN and FVKESK.

The rearrangement links TRBV5-4 to TRBJ1-2; D gene ambiguous. Germline CDR1 reads SGHNT; CDR2 reads YYREEE (reference sequence). This CDR3 spans 15 amino acids. Trimming removed 0 bases from V and 3 bases from J, with 12 bases in between. CDR3 region: CASSLGRAGDYGYTF. DNA for the CDR3: TGTGCCAGCAGCTTGGGTAGGGCGGGAGACTATGGCTACACCTTC.

The rearrangement joins TRBV24-1 to TRBJ1-5; D may be TRBD1 (5 bases). Between the trimmed V and J ends, which lost 6 bases and 6 bases, there was a span of 14 bases. The CDR3 consists of 14 residues. The germline V gene has CDR1 KGHDR and CDR2 SFDVKD. The CDR3 nucleotides are TGTGCCACCAGTCGGCAGGGTACTCGTCAGCCCCAGCATTTT. This codes for CATSRQGTRQPQHF.

A note on this clone: The same CDR3 is also encoded by other DNA sequences in this sample. The chain links TRBV29-1 to TRBJ1-1, with TRBD1 matching 7 bases. This CDR3 is built from 13 residues. Germline assignment: CDR1 SQVTM and CDR2 ANQGSEA. V lost 6 bases, J lost 0 bases, and 4 bases stayed unmatched. CDR3 sequence reads: CSVGTAMNTEAFF. The CDR3 bases are TGCAGCGTAGGGACAGCCATGAACACTGAAGCTTTCTTT. Supplemented by reference TRBV29-1 and TRBJ1-1, the full variable domain reads SAVISQKPSRDICQRGTSLTIQCQVDSQVTMMFWYRQQPGQSLTLIATANQGSEATYESGFVIDKFPISRPNLTFSTLTVSNMSPEDSSIYLCSVGTAMNTEAFFGQGTRLTVV.

The chain joins TRBV5-1 to TRBJ2-2; a weak D match, TRBD2 (7 bases). The length of the CDR3 is 17 residues. The germline V and J ends were trimmed by 0 bases and 3 bases, with 15 bases remaining between them. Germline V gene lookup returns CDR1 SGHRS and CDR2 YFSETQ. CDR3: CASSLGLSGGYTGELFF. Here the CDR3 DNA reads TGCGCCAGCAGCTTGGGATTGTCGGGGGGCTACACCGGGGAGCTGTTTTTT.

This clone was seen a few times. The chain couples TRBV11-2 to TRBJ1-2, with TRBD1 matching over 8 bases. In germline, CDR1 is SGHAT, CDR2 FQNNGV. The ends lost 5 bases at V and 4 bases at J; junction bases unmatched: 6. This CDR3 region has 14 residues. CDR3 bases: TGTGCCAGCAGCCGGGACAGGCTGAGCTATGGCTACACCTTC. It encodes CASSRDRLSYGYTF. Together with reference TRBV11-2 and TRBJ1-2, the CDR3 gives the full variable domain: EAGVAQSPRYKIIEKRQSVAFWCNPISGHATLYWYQQILGQGPKLLIQFQNNGVVDDSQLPKDRFSAERLKGVDSTLKIQPAKLEDSAVYLCASSRDRLSYGYTFGSGTRLTVV.

The chain joins TRBV29-1 to TRBJ2-1; TRBD2 matches at 11 bases. The trim removed 7 bases at V and 7 bases at J, leaving 18 bases unmatched. In germline, CDR1 is SQVTM, CDR2 ANQGSEA. The length of the CDR3 is 17 residues. The CDR3 DNA sequence: TGCAGCGGGGAACCTCTAGCGGGGGGCTTCGGGGAAAATGAGCAGTTCTTC. Protein: CSGEPLAGGFGENEQFF.

CDR3 DNA: TGTGCCAGCAGTATGAACAGGGGAGCTTCACCCCTCCACTTT. Translating it yields CASSMNRGASPLHF. V is TRBV6-4 and J is TRBJ1-6; 7 bases agree with TRBD1. This CDR3 is built from 14 residues. The J segment lost 9 bases and the V segment lost 5 bases, leaving 7 bases of the junction unmatched. CDR1 MRHNA and CDR2 SNTAGT come from the germline V gene.

The rearrangement links TRBV19 to TRBJ2-7, with 9 bases identical to TRBD1. The CDR3 loop spans 15 amino acids. V shed 8 bases, J shed 7 bases, and the junction held 15 bases outside the gene matches. Per germline, CDR1 LNHDA and CDR2 SQIVND (reference sequence). DNA of the CDR3: TGTGCCAGTGGTTACGGAGGACAGGGGCCGTGGGAGCAGTACTTC. The encoded protein is CASGYGGQGPWEQYF.